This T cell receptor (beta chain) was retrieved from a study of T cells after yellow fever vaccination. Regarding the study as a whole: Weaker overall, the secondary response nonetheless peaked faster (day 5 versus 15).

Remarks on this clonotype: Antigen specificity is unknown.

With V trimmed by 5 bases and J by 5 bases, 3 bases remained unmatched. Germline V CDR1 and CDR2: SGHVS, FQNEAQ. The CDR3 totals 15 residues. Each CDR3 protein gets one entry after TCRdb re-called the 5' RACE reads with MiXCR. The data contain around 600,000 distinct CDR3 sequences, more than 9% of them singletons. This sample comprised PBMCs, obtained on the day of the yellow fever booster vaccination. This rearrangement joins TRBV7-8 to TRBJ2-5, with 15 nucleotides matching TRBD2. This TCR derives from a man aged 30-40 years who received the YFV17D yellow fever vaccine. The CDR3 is CASSRTSGRGETQYF. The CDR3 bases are TGTGCCAGCAGCCGGACTAGCGGGAGGGGGGAGACCCAGTACTTC.